These 15 T cell receptor beta chains share one sample of origin, sequenced in a study of blood T cell repertoires in COVID-19. The method was immunoSEQ multiplex PCR; TCRdb's version includes in-frame clones alone and lacks a portion of them. This table has 300,000 to 400,000 clones, around 87% appearing once. The sample was peripheral blood. Source of these receptors: a woman aged 55-75 years with COVID-19, enrolled during active disease.

The V and J genes are TRBV11-3 and TRBJ2-2, with 13 bases identical to TRBD2. Unmatched junction bases numbered 10, after V lost 5 bases and J lost 7 bases. This CDR3 contains 17 residues. Germline V CDR1 and CDR2: SGHNT, YENEEA. The CDR3 region has the DNA TGTGCCAGCAGCCAGGGACTAGCGGGGCCGAGGGGCGGGGAGCTGTTTTTT. It is translated as CASSQGLAGPRGGELFF.

CDR3 coding DNA: TGTGCCTGGAGTGGGATAGGGGAGGCCGGGGAGCTGTTTTTT. The encoded protein is CAWSGIGEAGELFF. This sequence joins TRBV30 and TRBJ2-2; a possible D gene is TRBD2 (6 bases). The length of the CDR3 is 14 residues. CDR1 and CDR2 from the germline V gene are GTSNPN and SVGIG (reference sequence). V lost 1 base and J lost 6, with 12 bases in between. Full variable domain (remainder filled in from reference TRBV30 and TRBJ2-2): SQTIHQWPATLVQPVGSPLSLECTVEGTSNPNLYWYRQAAGRGLQLLFYSVGIGQISSEVPQNLSASRPQDRQFILSSKKLLLSDSGFYLCAWSGIGEAGELFFGEGSRLTVL.

This chain joins TRBV5-5 and TRBJ1-2; D unclear. Germline V gene lookup returns CDR1 SGHKS and CDR2 YYEKEE (reference sequence). The CDR3 extends over 12 amino acids. The V and J ends lost 0 bases and 7 bases respectively, with 7 bases between them. This CDR3 reads CASSLGESGYTF. For the CDR3, the DNA is TGTGCCAGCAGCTTGGGGGAGAGTGGCTACACCTTC.

The V gene is TRBV5-8, the J gene TRBJ1-2; TRBD1 agrees at 8 bases. The CDR3 extends over 14 amino acids. Germline V gives CDR1 SGHTS, CDR2 YDEGEE. Trimming took 5 bases from V and 4 from J; bases not matched to a gene: 7. The CDR3 protein is CASRRPGTGYGYTF. CDR3 nucleotides: TGTGCCAGCAGACGACCCGGGACAGGCTATGGCTACACCTTC.

This rearrangement joins TRBV9 to TRBJ2-3; 11 bases line up with TRBD1. Germline assignment: CDR1 SGDLS and CDR2 YYNGEE. The CDR3 spans 16 residues. Unmatched junction bases numbered 11, after V lost 6 bases and J lost 5 bases. Here the CDR3 DNA reads TGTGCCAGCACAACATCCGGGACAGGGGGAGGAGATACGCAGTATTTT. This sequence encodes CASTTSGTGGGDTQYF.

The chain is built from TRBV6-5 and TRBJ2-7; 9 nucleotides agree with TRBD1. The V and J ends lost 6 bases and 3 bases, in that order; junction bases with no gene match: 9. CDR3 length equals 15 residues. Germline V lookup: CDR1 MNHEY, CDR2 SVGAGI. CDR3 residues: CASRVNRGRVYEQYF. The CDR3 bases are TGTGCCAGCAGGGTTAACAGGGGGCGCGTCTACGAGCAGTACTTC.

The chain couples TRBV11-2 to TRBJ1-1, with 10 bases identical to TRBD1. This CDR3 spans 17 amino acids. Germline CDR1 reads SGHAT; CDR2 reads FQNNGV. The trim removed 5 bases at V and 4 bases at J, leaving 13 bases unmatched. In DNA form, the CDR3 reads TGTGCCAGCAGCCCGGGGACAGGGGCCACTTTTGGCACTGAAGCTTTCTTT. Protein sequence: CASSPGTGATFGTEAFF.

This clone was observed once. The rearrangement uses TRBV10-2 and TRBJ2-3; 8 bases map to TRBD2. Germline values: CDR1 WSHSY, CDR2 SAAADI. Unmatched junction bases numbered 2, after V lost 5 bases and J lost 1 base. CDR3 length: 14 residues. The CDR3 sequence is CASSYGGGTDTQYF. As DNA, the CDR3 is TGCGCCAGCAGTTACGGGGGGGGCACAGATACGCAGTATTTT.

DNA for the CDR3: TGTGCCAGCAGCTTAATGATTGGCCTCTCCTACGAGCAGTACTTC. Its protein product is CASSLMIGLSYEQYF. The chain employs TRBV7-8 and TRBJ2-7; D not resolved. This CDR3 region has 15 residues. With 2 bases removed from V and 0 bases from J, the gap between germline ends came to 11 bases. The V gene's germline CDR1 is SGHVS and CDR2 FQNEAQ.

The chain combines TRBV28 with TRBJ2-7, with D tentatively TRBD2 (6 bases). Trimming left V 2 bases short and J 5 bases short, with 16 bases between. The germline V gene has CDR1 MDHEN and CDR2 SYDVKM. The CDR3 totals 15 residues. The CDR3 loop reads CASSLGIRGDDEQYF. The CDR3 DNA reads TGTGCCAGCAGTTTAGGGATCCGCGGGGACGACGAGCAGTACTTC. Using reference TRBV28 and TRBJ2-7 for the parts outside the CDR3, the full variable domain is DVKVTQSSRYLVKRTGEKVFLECVQDMDHENMFWYRQDPGLGLRLIYFSYDVKMKEKGDIPEGYSVSREKKERFSLILESASTNQTSMYLCASSLGIRGDDEQYFGPGTRLTVT.

The genes are TRBV5-1 and TRBJ1-5; 7 nucleotides line up with TRBD1. V was pared by 2 bases and J by 2 bases, with 1 base of the junction left unmatched. The CDR3 consists of 14 residues. CDR1 is SGHRS and CDR2 is YFSETQ in the germline V gene. The CDR3 spells CASSFGQGNQPQHF. The CDR3 DNA is TGCGCCAGCAGCTTCGGACAGGGCAATCAGCCCCAGCATTTT.

CDR3 residues: CASSIPGGGGIQYF. In nucleotides, the CDR3 is TGTGCCAGTAGTATTCCAGGGGGCGGCGGCATTCAGTACTTC. This chain connects TRBV19 to TRBJ2-4; the match to TRBD1 covers 8 bases. Germline V CDR1 and CDR2: LNHDA, SQIVND (reference sequence). The CDR3 runs to 14 residues. The V gene end was trimmed by 3 bases and the J gene end by 9 bases; junction bases not matched to a gene: 7.

The chain combines TRBV21-1 with TRBJ1-4; the D call in the table, TRBD1, was not verified against the DNA. TRBV21-1 is a pseudogene locus. The CDR3 is made up of 13 amino acids. This CDR3 reads CASKQGEREKLFF. The DNA of the CDR3 is TGTGCCAGCAAACAGGGAGAGCGAGAAAAACTGTTTTTT.

The CDR3 sequence is CASSHSLTQNIQYF. The CDR3 DNA reads as TGTGCCAGCAGCCACTCGTTAACCCAAAACATTCAGTACTTC. This chain connects TRBV11-3 to TRBJ2-4, with D unresolved. The CDR3 is 14 amino acids. Deletions cut 5 bases from V and 5 bases from J, with 13 bases between. The V gene's germline CDR1 is SGHNT and CDR2 YENEEA.

This chain joins TRBV5-1 and TRBJ2-2; TRBD1 is a possible D gene (6 bases). The CDR3 has 15 residues. CDR1 and CDR2 (germline): SGHRS, YFSETQ. The V gene lost 0 bases and the J gene lost 1 base, with 7 bases spanning the gap. For the CDR3, the DNA is TGCGCCAGCAGCTTGGAAGGGGGGAACACCGGGGAGCTGTTTTTT. Protein sequence: CASSLEGGNTGELFF.